These 9 T cell receptor beta chains share one sample of origin, sequenced in a study of T-cell memory formation after mild COVID-19. TCRdb processed the 5' RACE reads anew with MiXCR; each CDR3 protein has one entry. The table includes 95,000 to 120,000 distinct CDR3 sequences, 18% detected once. Sequences were obtained from PBMCs or a T cell subset sorted from them (not recorded which). The receptors were sampled from a man between 18 and 29 years old who had mild COVID-19 (a few samples of this study predate the infection). Cell type and time point are not known.

The rearrangement links TRBV5-1 to TRBJ1-2, with a tentative D call TRBD1 (6 bases). CDR1 and CDR2 from the germline V gene are SGHRS and YFSETQ. V shed 4 bases and J shed 2 bases, with 12 bases lying between them. The CDR3 consists of 14 residues. CDR3 sequence reads: CASSQGTGNYGYTF. In nucleotides, the CDR3 is TGCGCCAGCAGCCAGGGGACGGGGAACTATGGCTACACCTTC. Using reference TRBV5-1 and TRBJ1-2 for the parts outside the CDR3, the full variable domain is KAGVTQTPRYLIKTRGQQVTLSCSPISGHRSVSWYQQTPGQGLQFLFEYFSETQRNKGNFPGRFSGRQFSNSRSEMNVSTLELGDSALYLCASSQGTGNYGYTFGSGTRLTVV.

The chain recombines TRBV21-1 with TRBJ1-6; the table calls TRBD1, which could not be checked here. TRBV21-1 is recorded as a pseudogene. The CDR3 contains 11 residues. The CDR3 spells CASSKIVRERF. CDR3 nucleotide sequence: TGTGCCAGCAGCAAAATCGTCAGGGAGAGGTTT.

The chain employs TRBV29-1 and TRBJ1-2; no reliable D call. The germline V gene has CDR1 SQVTM and CDR2 ANQGSEA. This CDR3 spans 11 amino acids. Between the trimmed V and J ends, which lost 2 bases and 3 bases, there was a span of 4 bases. CDR3 protein: CSVEQHYGYTF. The CDR3 DNA reads as TGCAGCGTTGAACAGCACTATGGCTACACCTTC.

This rearrangement joins TRBV5-1 to TRBJ1-2; tentative D call: TRBD1 (6 bases). Germline CDR1 SGHRS, CDR2 YFSETQ. The CDR3 extends over 15 amino acids. V was trimmed by 4 bases and J by 3 bases, leaving 16 bases between them. CDR3 sequence (DNA): TGCGCCAGCAGCCCCATCTCGGCAGGGGACTATGGCTACACCTTC. Translating gives CASSPISAGDYGYTF.

This chain connects TRBV7-2 to TRBJ2-5; TRBD2 is a possible D gene (5 bases). The V gene's germline CDR1 is SGHTA and CDR2 FQGNSA. This CDR3 contains 13 residues. Trimming stripped 3 bases from V and 3 bases from J, with 8 bases between. The CDR3 loop is CASSFAGKETQYF. CDR3 sequence (DNA): TGTGCCAGCAGCTTTGCCGGGAAAGAGACCCAGTACTTC.

The chain is built from TRBV7-2 and TRBJ1-2; unclear D gene. Per the germline V gene, CDR1 is SGHTA and CDR2 is FQGNSA. Trimming left V 1 base short and J 8 bases short, with 17 bases between. The CDR3 has 15 residues. The chain's CDR3 is CASSLVAGPEGGYTF. In nucleotides, the CDR3 is TGTGCCAGCAGCTTAGTGGCGGGCCCCGAGGGAGGCTACACCTTC. The variable domain in full, completed from reference TRBV7-2 and TRBJ1-2, reads GAGVSQSPSNKVTEKGKDVELRCDPISGHTALYWYRQSLGQGLEFLIYFQGNSAPDKSGLPSDRFSAERTGGSVSTLTIQRTQQEDSAVYLCASSLVAGPEGGYTFGSGTRLTVV.

This chain connects TRBV27 to TRBJ1-4, with D uncertain. CDR1 and CDR2 from the germline V gene are MNHEY and SMNVEV (reference sequence). V lost 6 bases and J 2 bases, leaving 10 bases between the germline ends. This CDR3 is built from 14 residues. The CDR3 sequence is CASSPRQTNEKLFF. The CDR3 bases are TGTGCCAGCAGCCCGAGGCAGACTAATGAAAAACTGTTTTTT. Full variable domain (remainder filled in from reference TRBV27 and TRBJ1-4): EAQVTQNPRYLITVTGKKLTVTCSQNMNHEYMSWYRQDPGLGLRQIYYSMNVEVTDKGDVPEGYKVSRKEKRNFPLILESPSPNQTSLYFCASSPRQTNEKLFFGSGTQLSVL.

CDR3 bases: TGCGCCAGCAGCCGGGACGGCTACACAGATACGCAGTATTTT. Protein: CASSRDGYTDTQYF. This chain links TRBV5-1 with TRBJ2-3; D may match TRBD1 or TRBD2 (5 bases each). The germline V gene has CDR1 SGHRS and CDR2 YFSETQ. CDR3 length: 14 amino acids. Trimming left V 4 bases short and J 2 bases short, with 11 bases between.

This clonotype was found a few times. The chain employs TRBV7-9 and TRBJ2-3; no clear D. The germline gives CDR1 SEHNR, CDR2 FQNEAQ (reference sequence). CDR3 size: 16 residues. The V end lost 2 bases, the J end lost 2 bases, and 14 bases lay between the germline ends. For the CDR3, the DNA is TGTGCCAGCAGCTTAATTAAAGGCAGGTTCACAGATACGCAGTATTTT. This codes for CASSLIKGRFTDTQYF.